The 5 T cell receptor beta chains below come from one sample, sequenced in a study of blood T cells in healthy people across ages. For the second PCR, which ran for roughly 6 to 12 cycles, a sample-barcoded 5' primer and a J-beta primer mix were used. One entry per CDR3 protein results from TCRdb running MiXCR on the 5' RACE reads. The sample includes fewer than 2 million distinct CDR3 sequences, about 39% of them seen just once. Material for sequencing was blood. The receptor set was obtained from a human donor in good health.

The chain uses TRBV6-2 or TRBV6-3 and TRBJ1-2, with a possible D match to TRBD1 (6 bases). From germline, CDR1 is MNHEY and CDR2 SVGEGT. The CDR3 loop spans 13 amino acids. With 6 bases removed from V and 6 bases from J, the gap between germline ends came to 14 bases. CDR3 DNA sequence: TGTGCCAGCAGCCTACAGGGAATCAATGGCTACACCTTC. It codes for CASSLQGINGYTF.

This clonotype was detected only a few times. J is TRBJ1-1 and V is TRBV29-1; no definite D call. The germline V gene has CDR1 SQVTM and CDR2 ANQGSEA. The germline V and J ends were trimmed by 0 bases and 0 bases, with 8 bases remaining between them. This CDR3 region has 14 residues. CDR3 bases: TGCAGCGTTGAAGATTTGAAAGTGAACACTGAAGCTTTCTTT. This translates into CSVEDLKVNTEAFF. Together with reference TRBV29-1 and TRBJ1-1, the CDR3 gives the full variable domain: SAVISQKPSRDICQRGTSLTIQCQVDSQVTMMFWYRQQPGQSLTLIATANQGSEATYESGFVIDKFPISRPNLTFSTLTVSNMSPEDSSIYLCSVEDLKVNTEAFFGQGTRLTVV.

This chain links TRBV27 with TRBJ2-7; TRBD1 is a possible D gene (8 bases). Germline loops: CDR1 MNHEY, CDR2 SMNVEV (reference sequence). V gave up 2 bases and J gave up 4 bases, with 15 bases separating them. This CDR3 spans 15 amino acids. CDR3 amino acids: CASSLGQGGIYEQYF. CDR3 DNA sequence: TGTGCCAGCAGTTTAGGACAGGGAGGGATTTACGAGCAGTACTTC.

This chain connects TRBV25-1 to TRBJ1-5; 7 nucleotides align to TRBD1. The CDR3 totals 17 residues. Germline loops: CDR1 MGHDK, CDR2 SYGVNS. The trim removed 0 bases at V and 3 bases at J, leaving 8 bases unmatched. For the CDR3, the DNA is TGTGCCAGCAGTGAATATGTCACAGGGACAGACAATCAGCCCCAGCATTTT. Its protein is CASSEYVTGTDNQPQHF.

The J gene is TRBJ2-4, the V gene TRBV20-1; no definite D call. Trimming took 5 bases from V and 13 from J, leaving 24 bases between them. CDR1 and CDR2 (germline): DFQATT, SNEGSKA (reference sequence). This CDR3 region has 14 residues. The DNA of the CDR3 is TGCAGTGCTGCCCGGCTTCAATTAGACAATGAGCAGTACTTC. Amino acids: CSAARLQLDNEQYF.